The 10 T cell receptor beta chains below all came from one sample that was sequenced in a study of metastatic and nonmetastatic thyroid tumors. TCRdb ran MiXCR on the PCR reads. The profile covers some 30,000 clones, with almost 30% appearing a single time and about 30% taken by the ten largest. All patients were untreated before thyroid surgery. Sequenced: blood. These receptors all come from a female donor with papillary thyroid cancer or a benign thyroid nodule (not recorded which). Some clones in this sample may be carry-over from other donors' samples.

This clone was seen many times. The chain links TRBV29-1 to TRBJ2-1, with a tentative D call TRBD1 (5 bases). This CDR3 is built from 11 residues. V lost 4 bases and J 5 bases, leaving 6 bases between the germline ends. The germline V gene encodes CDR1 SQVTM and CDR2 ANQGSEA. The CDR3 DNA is TGCAGCGTTGTCAGGGACAATGAGCAGTTCTTC. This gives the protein CSVVRDNEQFF.

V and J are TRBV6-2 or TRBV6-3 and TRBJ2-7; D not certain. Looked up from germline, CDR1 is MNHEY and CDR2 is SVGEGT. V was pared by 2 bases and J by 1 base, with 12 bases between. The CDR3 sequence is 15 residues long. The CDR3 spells CASSYGVGRSYEQYF. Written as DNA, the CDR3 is TGTGCCAGCAGTTACGGAGTGGGCCGTTCCTACGAGCAGTACTTC.

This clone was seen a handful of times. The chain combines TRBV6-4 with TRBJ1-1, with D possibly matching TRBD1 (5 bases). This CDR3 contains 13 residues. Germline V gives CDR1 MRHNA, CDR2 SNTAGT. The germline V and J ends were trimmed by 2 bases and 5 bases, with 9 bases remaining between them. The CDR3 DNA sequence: TGTGCCAGCAGTGACAGGGGTGAGACTGAAGCTTTCTTT. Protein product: CASSDRGETEAFF.

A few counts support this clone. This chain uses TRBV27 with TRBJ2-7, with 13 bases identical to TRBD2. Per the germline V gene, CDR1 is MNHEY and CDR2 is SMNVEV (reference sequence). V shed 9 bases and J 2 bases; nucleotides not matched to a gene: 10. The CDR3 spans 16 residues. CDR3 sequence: CASSMTSGGHTYEQYF. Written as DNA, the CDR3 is TGTGCCAGTAGTATGACTAGCGGGGGGCATACCTACGAGCAGTACTTC.

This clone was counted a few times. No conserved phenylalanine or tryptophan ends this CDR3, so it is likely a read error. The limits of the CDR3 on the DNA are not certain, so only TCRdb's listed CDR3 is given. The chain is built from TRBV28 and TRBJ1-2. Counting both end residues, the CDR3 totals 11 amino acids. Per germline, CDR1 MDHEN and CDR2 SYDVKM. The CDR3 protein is CASSDASPSEV.

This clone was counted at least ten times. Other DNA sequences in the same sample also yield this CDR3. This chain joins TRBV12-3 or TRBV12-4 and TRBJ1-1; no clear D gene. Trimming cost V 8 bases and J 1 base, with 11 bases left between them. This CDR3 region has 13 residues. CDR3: CASSFAGNTEAFF. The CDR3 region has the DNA TGTGCCAGCTCATTCGCGGGGAACACTGAAGCTTTCTTT.

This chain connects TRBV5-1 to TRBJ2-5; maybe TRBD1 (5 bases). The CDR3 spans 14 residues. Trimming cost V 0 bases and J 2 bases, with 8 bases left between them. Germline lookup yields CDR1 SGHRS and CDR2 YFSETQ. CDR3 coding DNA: TGCGCCAGCAGCTTGGCTGGACATCAAGAGACCCAGTACTTC. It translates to CASSLAGHQETQYF.

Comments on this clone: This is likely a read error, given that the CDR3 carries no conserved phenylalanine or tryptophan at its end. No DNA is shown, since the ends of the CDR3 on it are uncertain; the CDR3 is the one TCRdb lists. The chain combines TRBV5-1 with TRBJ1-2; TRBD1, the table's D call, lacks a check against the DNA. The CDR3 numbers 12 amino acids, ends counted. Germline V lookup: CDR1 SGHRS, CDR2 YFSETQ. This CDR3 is CACSLDGASLHI.

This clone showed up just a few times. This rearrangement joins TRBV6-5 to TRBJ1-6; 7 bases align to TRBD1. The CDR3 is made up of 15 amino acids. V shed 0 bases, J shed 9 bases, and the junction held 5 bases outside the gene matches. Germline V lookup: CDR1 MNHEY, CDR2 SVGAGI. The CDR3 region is CASSYSKGAGSPLHF. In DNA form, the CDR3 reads TGTGCCAGCAGTTACTCAAAGGGGGCCGGTTCACCCCTCCACTTT.

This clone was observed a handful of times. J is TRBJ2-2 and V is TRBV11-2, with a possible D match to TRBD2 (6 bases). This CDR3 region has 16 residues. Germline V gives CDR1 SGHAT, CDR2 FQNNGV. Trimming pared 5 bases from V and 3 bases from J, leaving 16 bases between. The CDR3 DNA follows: TGTGCCAGCAGCGCCCCGGAGGGGCTGGACACCGGGGAGCTGTTTTTT. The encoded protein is CASSAPEGLDTGELFF.